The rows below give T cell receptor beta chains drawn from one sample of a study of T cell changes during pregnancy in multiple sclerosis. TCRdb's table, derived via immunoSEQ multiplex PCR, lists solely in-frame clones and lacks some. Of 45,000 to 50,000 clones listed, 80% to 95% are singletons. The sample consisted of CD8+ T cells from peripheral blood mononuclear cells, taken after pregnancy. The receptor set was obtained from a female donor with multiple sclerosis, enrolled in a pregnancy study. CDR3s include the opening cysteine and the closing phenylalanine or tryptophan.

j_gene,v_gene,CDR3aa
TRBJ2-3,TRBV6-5,CASSYLHRQSGTQYF
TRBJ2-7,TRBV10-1,CATTVPYEQYF
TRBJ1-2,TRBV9,CASSGQGVGYTF
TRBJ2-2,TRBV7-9,CASSSSRTGLNTGELFF
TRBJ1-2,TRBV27,CASSLGQGAGYTF
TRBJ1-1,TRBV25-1,CATSAGGTNTEAFF
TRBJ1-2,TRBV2,CASSERGTYLPNYGYTF
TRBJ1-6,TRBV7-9,CASSLVQGAGYSPLHF
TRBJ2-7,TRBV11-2,CASSTNQGANSYEQYF
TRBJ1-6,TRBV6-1,CASHRGGNYNSPLHF
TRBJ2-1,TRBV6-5,CASSLGEGNEQFF
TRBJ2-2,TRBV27,CASSSESGSGTGELFF
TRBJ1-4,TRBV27,CASSLGQGGEKLFF
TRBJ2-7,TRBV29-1,CSVPLRTGDPYEQYF
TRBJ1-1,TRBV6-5,CASRGAGSMNTEAFF
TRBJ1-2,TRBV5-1,CASSFLTGVEYGYTF
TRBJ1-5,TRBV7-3,CASSLIGTGGNQPQHF
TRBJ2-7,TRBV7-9,CASSLGTGYYEQYF
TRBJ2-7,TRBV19,CASSMGGVINEQYF
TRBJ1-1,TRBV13,CASSLPRGGETEAFF
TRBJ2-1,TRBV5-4,CASSLGRGRGNEQFF
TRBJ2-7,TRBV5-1,CASSPHGLADSYEQYF
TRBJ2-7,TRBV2,CASSELGSSYEQYF
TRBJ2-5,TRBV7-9,CASSFRQDTQETQYF
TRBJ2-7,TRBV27,CASMGQGAVHEQYF
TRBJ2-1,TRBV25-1,CASSEATAYNEQFF
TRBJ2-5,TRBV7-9,CASSSRVAAQETQYF
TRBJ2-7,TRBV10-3,CAIRQGYEQYF
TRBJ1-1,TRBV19,CASSLLTGATEAFF
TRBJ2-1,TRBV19,CASSIPTSGSPSYNEQFF
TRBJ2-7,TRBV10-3,CAISRDYPSEQYF
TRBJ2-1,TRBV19,CASSISLPPYNEQFF
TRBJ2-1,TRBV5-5,CASSLSRTSGLSYNEQFF
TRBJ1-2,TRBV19,CAVGGTYGYTF
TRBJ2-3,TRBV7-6,CASSLVGNAPDTQYF
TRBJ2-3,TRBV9,CASSALTSGATDTQYF
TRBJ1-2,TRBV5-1,CASSLATATFYDYGYTF
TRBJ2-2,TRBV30,CALEYLGTTLNTGELFF
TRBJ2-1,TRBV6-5,CASRPSIVNEQFF
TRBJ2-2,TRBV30,CASDRTTGELFF
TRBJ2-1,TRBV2,CASSERTLSYNEQFF
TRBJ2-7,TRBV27,CASSYYRGYEQYF
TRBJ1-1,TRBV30,CAWSQGAWAKNTEAFF
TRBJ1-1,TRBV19,CASSEQGNTEAFF